The sample holds a few counts of the clone carrying this T cell receptor (beta chain). The target antigen is unknown. Unsorted whole blood supplied the blood RNA, and germline DNA was isolated too. Trimming took 5 bases from V and 5 from J; bases not matched to a gene: 23. The CDR3 is made up of 21 amino acids. CDR1 and CDR2 (germline): MNHEY, SVGEGT. The sample originates from a study of tumor-infiltrating lymphocytes in primary liver carcinoma. Across the whole study: The cohort consisted of patients whose primary liver carcinoma was surgically resected. Findings and limits, study-wide: Overlap in tumor-adjacent and tumor-blood pairs fell below that of tumor region pairs. Tumors and blood were compared for top-250-clone fraction, and tumors had the significantly higher value (p = 0.039). Bulk samples went unsorted, so CD4+ and CD8+ repertoires were not compared.

TCR beta cDNA was made from 400 to 600 ng total RNA with a constant-region primer. Employing slightly modified ARM-PCR, three nested multiplex PCR rounds were run, and these gave rise to the TCR beta libraries. TRBV1-TRBV30 forward primers paired with a C-beta reverse primer drove the first two PCR rounds, about 11 cycles each. MiXCR, applied by TCRdb to the multiplex PCR reads, yields one record per CDR3 protein. The sample lists approximately 340,000 distinct CDR3 sequences; around 60% were seen once. This clonotype originated in a man between 40 and 49 years old with primary liver carcinoma and hepatitis B virus infection. The material sequenced was peripheral blood. The genes are TRBV6-2 or TRBV6-3 and TRBJ2-3, with 12 bases identical to TRBD2. CDR3 loop: CASSPYSSVLAGGPIGDTQYF. The CDR3 bases are TGTGCCAGCAGTCCCTACAGCTCCGTGCTAGCGGGAGGGCCCATTGGAGATACGCAGTATTTT.